This T cell receptor beta chain was recovered during a study of T cell responses to AZD1222 COVID-19 vaccine. Overall study results and limits: Repertoires in all cases were sampled only once the peak T cell response had passed. Unmutated variant regions reportedly attract nearly half of all spike-specific TCRs. Spike regions recognized by vaccine-associated CD4 TCRs spanned the protein, led by 160-218 and 743-854. White British donors predominated, females outnumbered males, and clonal diversity was possibly underestimated.

Of note for this clone: Antigen: not known.

This CDR3 is 13 amino acids long. The ends were cut back, 5 bases at V and 0 bases at J, with 7 bases in the middle. Looked up from germline, CDR1 is MNHEY and CDR2 is SMNVEV (reference sequence). Assay: immunoSEQ multiplex PCR; the TCRdb copy retains only in-frame clones and omits some. The sample holds under 130,000 clones; roughly 89% are singletons and the top ten take 35% to 45%. This receptor was obtained from an adult who received the AZD1222 COVID-19 vaccine. The V call is TRBV27, the J call TRBJ1-1; D not resolved. The source was peripheral blood, collected 28 days after the second AZD1222 dose. The CDR3 DNA sequence: TGTGCCAGCAGTCGTATAATGAACACTGAAGCTTTCTTT. This codes for CASSRIMNTEAFF.